Listed here are 10 T cell receptor beta chains from one sample, sequenced in a study of cytomegalovirus exposure and HLA in healthy donors. PCR used 60 Vbeta primers and 13 Jbeta primers. Measured with immunoSEQ multiplex PCR; TCRdb has only the in-frame clones, and not every one. Of around 130,000 clones listed, less than 85% were seen once; the top ten hold less than 2.5%. Sequencing was done on a sample of PBMCs. Every receptor here comes from a woman between 35 and 50 years old in good health and CMV-seropositive.

V and J are TRBV18 and TRBJ1-1, with TRBD1 matching over 9 bases. This CDR3 region has 13 residues. The trim removed 8 bases at V and 0 bases at J, leaving 1 base unmatched. Germline lookup yields CDR1 KGHSH and CDR2 LQKENI. DNA of the CDR3: TGTGCCAGCCGGACAGGGGTGAACACTGAAGCTTTCTTT. Translation: CASRTGVNTEAFF.

V is TRBV7-2 and J is TRBJ2-3; 9 nucleotides agree with TRBD2. The germline CDR1 and CDR2 sequences are SGHTA and FQGNSA. V lost 1 base to trimming and J lost 3 bases; unmatched junction nucleotides: 8. The CDR3 contains 17 residues. CDR3 residues: CASSLGPPSGITDTQYF. CDR3 in DNA: TGTGCCAGCAGCTTAGGACCTCCTAGCGGGATTACAGATACGCAGTATTTT. The whole variable domain, filled in from reference TRBV7-2 and TRBJ2-3, reads GAGVSQSPSNKVTEKGKDVELRCDPISGHTALYWYRQSLGQGLEFLIYFQGNSAPDKSGLPSDRFSAERTGGSVSTLTIQRTQQEDSAVYLCASSLGPPSGITDTQYFGPGTRLTVL.

The V gene is TRBV4-2, the J gene TRBJ2-5, with 10 bases lining up with TRBD2. This CDR3 is built from 18 residues. J gave up 4 bases and V 0 bases, and 11 bases lay outside the gene matches. CDR1 and CDR2 (germline): LGHNA, YNFKEQ. DNA for the CDR3: TGTGCCAGCAGCCAAGATAGGGGCAGCGGGGGGGCAGGAGAGACCCAGTACTTC. It encodes CASSQDRGSGGAGETQYF.

This clone was counted between two and nine times. The chain uses TRBV5-7 and TRBJ2-5; the D gene is possibly TRBD1 (7 bases). TRBV5-7 is an open reading frame, and its role is uncertain. Trimming cost V 4 bases and J 4 bases, with 14 bases left between them. The CDR3 loop spans 14 amino acids. This CDR3 is CASSRGGGRETQYF. The DNA of the CDR3 is TGTGCCAGCAGCCGAGGAGGGGGCCGAGAGACCCAGTACTTC.

The gene calls are TRBV30 and TRBJ2-3; 9 positions agree with TRBD2. CDR1 GTSNPN and CDR2 SVGIG come from the germline V gene (reference sequence). The ends lost 0 bases at V and 0 bases at J; junction bases unmatched: 4. The CDR3 is 16 amino acids. The CDR3 DNA reads as TGTGCCTGGAGTGTACCGGCGGGAGGGAGCACAGATACGCAGTATTTT. Its translation is CAWSVPAGGSTDTQYF.

The V call is TRBV28, the J call TRBJ2-1; 8 bases are a match to TRBD1. The V segment lost 3 bases and the J segment 4 bases; nucleotides outside the gene matches: 2. Per the germline V gene, CDR1 is MDHEN and CDR2 is SYDVKM. The CDR3 consists of 14 residues. The CDR3 coding sequence is TGTGCCAGCAGTTTTGGGGACAGGTACAATGAGCAGTTCTTC. Amino acid sequence: CASSFGDRYNEQFF.

As concerns this clone: Within the sample, other DNA sequences also encode this same CDR3. V usage is TRBV29-1 and J usage is TRBJ2-7, with a tentative D call TRBD1 (5 bases). The CDR3 contains 12 residues. Trimming cost V 4 bases and J 2 bases, with 9 bases left between them. Germline V lookup: CDR1 SQVTM, CDR2 ANQGSEA. CDR3 bases: TGCAGCGTTGGGCAGGGCACCTACGAGCAGTACTTC. Translated, it gives CSVGQGTYEQYF.

This clone has more than one count but fewer than ten. The J gene is TRBJ2-1, the V gene TRBV4-3; 12 nucleotides line up with TRBD2. The CDR3 spans 15 residues. CDR1 is LGHNA, CDR2 YSLEER, per germline. V was pared by 3 bases and J by 10 bases, with 7 bases of the junction left unmatched. CDR3 sequence (DNA): TGCGCCAGCAGCCATACTAGCGGGAGGACAGGGGAGCAGTTCTTC. Its protein is CASSHTSGRTGEQFF.

The CDR3 DNA is TGTGCCAGCACTTTAGGGGAGGGACAGGGGGCGAATGAGCAGTTCTTC. Residues: CASTLGEGQGANEQFF. The genes are TRBV9 and TRBJ2-1; 12 bases align to TRBD1. Germline CDR1 reads SGDLS; CDR2 reads YYNGEE. V trimming: 6 bases; J trimming: 7 bases; junction bases outside the gene matches: 11. The CDR3 consists of 16 residues.

V is TRBV30 and J is TRBJ1-2, with a tentative D call TRBD1 (5 bases). From germline, CDR1 is GTSNPN and CDR2 SVGIG (reference sequence). V dropped 1 base and J dropped 3 bases, with 9 bases sitting between them. The length of the CDR3 is 13 residues. Here the CDR3 reads CAWSAQGYYGYTF. The CDR3 DNA reads TGTGCCTGGAGTGCCCAGGGCTACTATGGCTACACCTTC.